The rows below give T cell receptor beta chains drawn from one sample of a study of T cells after somatic rescue of genetic block. Method: immunoSEQ multiplex PCR; TCRdb's copy keeps in-frame clones and lacks some. The data show about 88,000 clones, 85% to 90% seen once. The material sequenced was peripheral blood mononuclear cells (PBMCs). Every receptor here comes from a woman between 18 and 29 years old. The CDR3 runs from the conserved cysteine through the conserved F or W. The D gene is left open where the match is weak. The size field is filled for only some rows; it gives once, few, many or a size class.

d_call	v_call	clone_size	j_call	cdr3_aa	cdr3_nt
.	TRBV7-2	.	TRBJ1-4	CASSLGPVDELFF	TGTGCCAGCAGCTTAGGTCCGGTAGACGAACTGTTTTTT
.	TRBV2	.	TRBJ1-4	CASDRSDNGVEKLFF	TGTGCCAGCGATAGGTCGGACAACGGAGTAGAAAAACTGTTTTTT
.	TRBV9	.	TRBJ2-1	CASSVGQGWIGEQFF	TGTGCCAGCAGCGTAGGCCAGGGTTGGATCGGTGAGCAGTTCTTC
.	TRBV28	.	TRBJ1-6	CASSPTYSPLHF	TGTGCCAGCAGCCCGACCTATTCACCCCTCCACTTT
.	TRBV25-1	.	TRBJ2-7	CASSDTRGEQYF	TGTGCCAGCAGTGACACCAGAGGAGAGCAGTACTTC
.	TRBV18	.	TRBJ1-5	CASSPGAEDQPQHF	TGTGCCAGCTCACCAGGGGCAGAGGATCAGCCCCAGCATTTT
.	TRBV11-3	.	TRBJ1-5	CASSLGGGEGDQPQHF	TGTGCCAGCAGCTTAGGGGGTGGAGAGGGGGATCAGCCCCAGCATTTT
.	TRBV6-5	.	TRBJ2-5	CASSYSSWPQETQYF	TGTGCCAGCAGTTACTCGAGCTGGCCCCAAGAGACCCAGTACTTC
TRBD2	TRBV28	.	TRBJ2-7	CASSEGMRLAGDPQYF	TGTGCCAGCAGTGAAGGCATGCGACTAGCGGGAGATCCGCAGTACTTC
.	TRBV7-2	.	TRBJ1-2	CASSLRLGGYTF	TGTGCCAGCAGCTTAAGGTTAGGCGGCTACACCTTC
.	TRBV10-3	.	TRBJ2-7	CAISGQAHEQYF	TGTGCCATCAGTGGACAGGCCCACGAGCAGTACTTC
TRBD2	TRBV29-1	.	TRBJ2-1	CSWSGLAATSYNEQFF	TGCAGCTGGTCGGGACTAGCGGCCACCTCCTACAATGAGCAGTTCTTC
.	TRBV27	.	TRBJ1-5	CASSFQGSNQPQHF	TGTGCCAGCAGTTTTCAAGGTAGCAATCAGCCCCAGCATTTT
.	TRBV5-4	.	TRBJ1-4	CASSLARTEKLFF	TGTGCCAGCAGCTTGGCGAGGACCGAAAAACTGTTTTTT
.	TRBV9	.	TRBJ2-2	CASSVVQNTGELFF	TGTGCCAGCAGCGTAGTCCAGAACACCGGGGAGCTGTTTTTT
TRBD1	TRBV7-2	few	TRBJ2-7	CASSSGQKQYF	TGTGCCAGCAGCTCGGGACAGAAGCAGTACTTC
TRBD1	TRBV5-6	.	TRBJ1-6	CASSFLDRVENSPLHF	TGTGCCAGCAGCTTCCTGGACAGGGTGGAAAATTCACCCCTCCACTTT
.	TRBV27	.	TRBJ2-1	CASSYRVSYNEQFF	TGTGCCAGCAGTTACCGAGTCTCCTACAATGAGCAGTTCTTC
.	TRBV6-6	.	TRBJ2-2	CASSLLVEPGELFF	TGTGCCAGCAGCCTCCTCGTTGAGCCGGGGGAGCTGTTTTTT
TRBD2	TRBV5-1	.	TRBJ2-2	CASSLEVAGTGELFF	TGCGCCAGCAGCTTGGAGGTAGCGGGTACCGGGGAGCTGTTTTTT
.	TRBV28	.	TRBJ1-2	CASRPGQSIYGYTF	TGTGCCAGCAGACCCGGACAGTCCATCTATGGCTACACCTTC
.	TRBV27	.	TRBJ1-1	CASSFLGQGTEAFF	TGTGCCAGCAGTTTCTTGGGGCAGGGCACTGAAGCTTTCTTT